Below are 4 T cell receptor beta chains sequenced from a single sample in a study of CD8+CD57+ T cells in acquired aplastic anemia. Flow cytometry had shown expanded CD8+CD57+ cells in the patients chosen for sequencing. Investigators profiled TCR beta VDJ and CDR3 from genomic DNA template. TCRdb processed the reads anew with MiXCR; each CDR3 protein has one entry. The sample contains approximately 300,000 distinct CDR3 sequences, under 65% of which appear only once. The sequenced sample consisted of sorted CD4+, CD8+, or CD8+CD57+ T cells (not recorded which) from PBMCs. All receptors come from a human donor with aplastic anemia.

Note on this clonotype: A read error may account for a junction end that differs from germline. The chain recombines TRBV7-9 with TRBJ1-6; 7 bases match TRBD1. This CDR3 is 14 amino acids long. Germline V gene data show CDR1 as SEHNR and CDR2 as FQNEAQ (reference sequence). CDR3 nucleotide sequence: TGCGCCAGCAGCCCGGGACAGTTTAATTCACCCCTCCACTTT. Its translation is CASSPGQFNSPLHF.

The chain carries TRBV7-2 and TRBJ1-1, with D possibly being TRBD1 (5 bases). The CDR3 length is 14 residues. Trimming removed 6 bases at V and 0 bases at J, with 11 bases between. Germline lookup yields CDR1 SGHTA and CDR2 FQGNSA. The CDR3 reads CASSSDSLNTEAFF. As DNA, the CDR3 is TGTGCCAGCAGTTCCGACAGCCTGAACACTGAAGCTTTCTTT.

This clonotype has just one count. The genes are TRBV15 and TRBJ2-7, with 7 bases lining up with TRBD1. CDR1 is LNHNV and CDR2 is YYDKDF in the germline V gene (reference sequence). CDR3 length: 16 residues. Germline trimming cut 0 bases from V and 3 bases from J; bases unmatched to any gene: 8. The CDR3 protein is CATSRDEFGQDYEQYF. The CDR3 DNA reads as TGTGCCACCAGCAGAGATGAGTTTGGACAGGACTACGAGCAGTACTTC.

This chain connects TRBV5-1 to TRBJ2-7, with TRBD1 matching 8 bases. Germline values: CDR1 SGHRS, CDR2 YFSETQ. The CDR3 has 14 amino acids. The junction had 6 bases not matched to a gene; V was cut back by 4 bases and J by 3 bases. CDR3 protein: CASSSRDRNYEQYF. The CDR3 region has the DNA TGCGCCAGCAGCAGCCGGGACAGGAACTACGAGCAGTACTTC.